A selection of T cell receptor beta chains follows, all from one sample in a study of radiation and T cells in renal cell carcinoma. Sequencing used immunoSEQ multiplex PCR; TCRdb keeps in-frame clones, though not all of them. The sample carries over 30,000 clones, approximately 84% recorded once. The input for sequencing was blood, taken from a patient whose treatment included radiotherapy and nephrectomy. The origin of the receptors is a man between 60 and 75 years old with renal cell carcinoma. Each CDR3 is given without its conserved first and last residue.

>TRBV25-1|9|TRBJ1-2
ASSELAGYT
>TRBV6-5|12|TRBJ2-1
ASRYPGLRNEQF
>TRBV5-1|13|TRBJ2-2
ASRTGPPNTGELF
>TRBV28|8|TRBJ2-3
ASTTDTQY
>TRBV19|14|TRBJ1-5
ASSIIRQVSNQPQH
>TRBV5-4|13|TRBJ1-1
ASSPKRGPNTEAF
>TRBV5-1|10|TRBJ2-2
ASSPYTGELF
>TRBV7-2|11|TRBJ1-5
ASSLRTNQPQH
>TRBV5-1|12|TRBJ2-1
ASSWGSSYNEQF
>TRBV11-1|12|TRBJ2-1
ASSRDRGHNEQF
>TRBV7-9|16|TRBJ2-3
ASSSRLRTSGSVDTQY
>TRBV19|12|TRBJ1-1
ASNKGPSMPEAF
>TRBV7-9|14|TRBJ2-2
ASSLPNTTNTGELF
>TRBV19|12|TRBJ2-7
ASSPPGGRDEQY
>TRBV15|15|TRBJ1-5
ATSTVYGTGNSQPQH
>TRBV5-1|13|TRBJ2-7
ASSLIGLAGYEQY
>TRBV19|14|TRBJ2-1
ASSRLGQSSYNEQF
>TRBV4-1|16|TRBJ2-2
ASSLLGLAVGGTGELF
>TRBV9|13|TRBJ1-6
ASSAGQGANSPLH
>TRBV2|11|TRBJ1-2
ASRGTANYGYT
>TRBV2|11|TRBJ1-5
ASEMTPVQPQH
>TRBV7-6|12|TRBJ2-2
ASSPETGTGELF
>TRBV15|13|TRBJ2-7
ATSRDGESTYEQY
>TRBV5-6|13|TRBJ1-6
ASSLQQILNSPLH
>TRBV15|15|TRBJ1-5
ATSRTGGPGSGQPQH
>TRBV10-3|11|TRBJ2-5
AISRAREETQY
>TRBV2|8|TRBJ2-5
AQGLETQY
>TRBV29-1|10|TRBJ1-3
SVWNSGNTIY
>TRBV29-1|11|TRBJ2-1
SVNPSSYNEQF
>TRBV9|12|TRBJ1-2
ASSEGQGNYGYT
>TRBV6-5|13|TRBJ2-7
ASSYASASTYEQY
>TRBV10-1|16|TRBJ2-7
ATGPHRDKLAPSYEQY
>TRBV6-5|11|TRBJ2-5
ASSPERGETQY
>TRBV15|13|TRBJ2-7
ATSSPDRGLYEQY
>TRBV9|16|TRBJ2-1
ASSSPTGFHGPYNEQF
>TRBV4-3|13|TRBJ2-7
ASSPLAGDAYEQY
>TRBV7-3|12|TRBJ2-7
ASSRGLAGAEQY
>TRBV6-1|10|TRBJ2-5
ASSELGVTQY
>TRBV10-3|11|TRBJ2-7
AITGQQNYEQY
>TRBV9|13|TRBJ2-3
ASSVFAGRTDTQY
>TRBV6-6|13|TRBJ2-2
ASSYSGVGTGELF
>TRBV2|12|TRBJ2-1
ASSAQGAGNEQF
>TRBV7-2|15|TRBJ2-1
ASSLEGRDGVYNEQF
>TRBV10-3|13|TRBJ1-1
AIRDRTGRDTEAF